These T cell receptor beta chains were read from a single sample in a study of PD-1 blockade in classical Hodgkin lymphoma. This table comes from immunoSEQ multiplex PCR, and its TCRdb copy is limited to in-frame clones, with some not included. The profile shows around 25,000 clones, 72% of them singletons. Here the sequenced sample was peripheral blood mononuclear cells (PBMCs), taken before the fourth cycle of nivolumab. All receptors come from a human donor with classical Hodgkin lymphoma. The CDR3 runs from the conserved cysteine through the conserved F or W. A D gene is named only where the DNA matches it firmly. Clone size is not always given. Where it is, it says once, few, many or a class for expanded clones.

>TRBV2|TRBJ1-1|.|.
CASSGEQNTEAFF
TGTGCCAGCAGTGGGGAACAGAACACTGAAGCTTTCTTT
>TRBV7-6|TRBJ2-5|.|.
CASTNPGDDETQYF
TGTGCCAGCACCAACCCTGGGGACGATGAGACCCAGTACTTC
>TRBV18|TRBJ1-6|once|.
CASSPVRSSYNSPLHF
TGTGCCAGCTCACCCGTTCGGAGCTCCTATAATTCACCCCTCCACTTT
>TRBV23-1|TRBJ2-6|.|.
CAGEGRIGLSQTPGANVLTF
TGCGCCGGGGAAGGAAGGATAGGTTTATCGCAGACCCCTGGGGCCAACGTCCTGACTTTC
>TRBV11-2|TRBJ2-3|.|TRBD2
CASSLMAGVPDTQYF
TGTGCCAGCAGCTTAATGGCGGGGGTTCCCGATACGCAGTATTTT
>TRBV7-8|TRBJ2-5|.|TRBD1
CASSLRMGQLQETQYF
TGTGCCAGCAGCTTACGCATGGGACAGCTCCAAGAGACCCAGTACTTC
>TRBV28|TRBJ1-2|.|TRBD1
CASSPPGQAYGYTF
TGTGCCAGCAGTCCCCCGGGACAGGCCTATGGCTACACCTTC
>TRBV25-1|TRBJ1-2|.|TRBD1
CASSEWDRDYGYTF
TGTGCCAGCAGTGAATGGGACAGGGACTATGGCTACACCTTC
>TRBV19|TRBJ1-3|.|.
CASTMGRLLSGNTIYF
TGTGCCAGTACCATGGGGCGTCTTCTCTCTGGAAACACCATATATTTT
>TRBV2|TRBJ1-5|.|.
CASSEEGPLAQHF
TGTGCCAGCAGTGAAGAGGGGCCGCTAGCCCAGCATTTT
>TRBV2|TRBJ1-2|.|TRBD1
CASSDRGRGYGYTF
TGTGCCAGCAGTGACAGGGGGCGAGGCTATGGCTACACCTTC
>TRBV1|TRBJ1-1|.|.
CTSSRHTQGAGSEAFF
TGCACCAGCAGCCGACATACTCAGGGGGCGGGCTCTGAAGCTTTCTTT
>TRBV4-1|TRBJ2-7|.|TRBD1
CASSQGDSLTTYEQYF
TGCGCCAGCAGCCAAGGGGACAGCCTCACGACCTACGAGCAGTACTTC
>TRBV5-5|TRBJ1-5|.|.
CASTISGRSNQPQHF
TGTGCCAGCACTATTTCCGGGCGGAGCAATCAGCCCCAGCATTTT
>TRBV5-1|TRBJ1-2|.|.
CASSLAMEYGYTF
TGCGCCAGCAGCTTGGCCATGGAGTATGGCTACACCTTC
>TRBV4-2|TRBJ1-2|.|.
CASSQVAGENYGYTF
TGTGCCAGCAGCCAAGTTGCCGGGGAAAACTATGGCTACACCTTC
>TRBV28|TRBJ2-1|.|TRBD2
CASSIAGASYNEQFF
TGTGCCAGCAGTATAGCGGGGGCGTCCTACAATGAGCAGTTCTTC